Following are 17 T cell receptor beta chains from one sample sequenced in a study of T cells after yellow fever vaccination. Using its own MiXCR run on the 5' RACE reads, TCRdb lists one record per CDR3 protein. The repertoire holds 350,000 or so distinct CDR3 sequences, with 7% to 10% as singletons. The input for sequencing was PBMCs, taken around 45 days after the first yellow fever vaccination. All receptors come from a man younger than 30 who received the YFV17D yellow fever vaccine.

The table lists this clonotype with a few counts. The chain employs TRBV19 and TRBJ1-1; unclear D gene. Trimming removed 4 bases at V and 5 bases at J, with 11 bases between. CDR3 length: 13 amino acids. Germline V lookup: CDR1 LNHDA, CDR2 SQIVND (reference sequence). CDR3: CASSTFGRTEAFF. CDR3 in DNA: TGTGCCAGTAGTACCTTCGGACGGACTGAAGCTTTCTTT. Full variable domain (remainder filled in from reference TRBV19 and TRBJ1-1): DGGITQSPKYLFRKEGQNVTLSCEQNLNHDAMYWYRQDPGQGLRLIYYSQIVNDFQKGDIAEGYSVSREKKESFPLTVTSAQKNPTAFYLCASSTFGRTEAFFGQGTRLTVV.

Written as DNA, the CDR3 is TGTGCCAGCAGAGTAACTAGCGGGGGTTACAATGAGCAGTTCTTC. Translation: CASRVTSGGYNEQFF. V is TRBV7-2 and J is TRBJ2-1; 11 bases are shared with TRBD2. The CDR3 has 15 amino acids. Per the germline V gene, CDR1 is SGHTA and CDR2 is FQGNSA. V was clipped by 6 bases and J by 4 bases; unmatched bases: 5.

This clonotype turned up a few times. The chain links TRBV6-1 to TRBJ1-5; D is unresolved. The CDR3 runs to 15 residues. Germline V CDR1 and CDR2: MNHNS, SASEGT. Trimming removed 6 bases at V and 0 bases at J, with 12 bases between. The CDR3 loop is CASRISRNSNQPQHF. DNA of the CDR3: TGTGCCAGCAGAATCTCCAGGAATAGCAATCAGCCCCAGCATTTT.

This clonotype was counted a few times. The V call is TRBV28, the J call TRBJ2-2; 8 nucleotides line up with TRBD1. CDR1 is MDHEN and CDR2 is SYDVKM in the germline V gene. V dropped 7 bases and J dropped 8; count of bases not matched to a gene: 15. The CDR3 has 16 residues. CDR3 DNA: TGTGCCAGCACATCGGCCGGGACAGGCCCGGTAGGGGAGCTGTTTTTT. Amino acids: CASTSAGTGPVGELFF.

V and J are TRBV7-9 and TRBJ2-1; D perhaps matches TRBD2 (6 bases). V was shortened by 5 bases and J by 4 bases, with 15 bases between the two germline ends. The CDR3 is 15 residues long. Germline assignment: CDR1 SEHNR and CDR2 FQNEAQ (reference sequence). This chain's CDR3 is CASSPERVAYNEQFF. The CDR3 DNA reads TGTGCCAGCAGCCCCGAGCGGGTAGCTTACAATGAGCAGTTCTTC.

This clonotype was seen more than once but under ten times. The chain uses TRBV6-2 or TRBV6-3 and TRBJ2-1; TRBD2 is a possible D gene (6 bases). Germline V gives CDR1 MNHEY, CDR2 SVGEGT. With 1 base removed from V and 0 bases from J, the gap between germline ends came to 10 bases. There are 16 residues in the CDR3. This chain's CDR3 is CASSYLAGSSYNEQFF. CDR3 in DNA: TGTGCCAGCAGTTACTTGGCGGGGAGCTCCTACAATGAGCAGTTCTTC.

This clonotype was recorded a few times. This sequence joins TRBV6-5 and TRBJ1-3; the D is unclear. The germline gives CDR1 MNHEY, CDR2 SVGAGI. The length of the CDR3 is 15 residues. The germline V and J ends were trimmed by 2 bases and 1 base, with 9 bases remaining between them. The CDR3 reads CASSYEPPSGNTIYF. The CDR3, as DNA: TGTGCCAGCAGTTACGAACCGCCGTCTGGAAACACCATATATTTT.

This chain connects TRBV12-3 or TRBV12-4 to TRBJ2-4, with 9 positions matching TRBD1. The CDR3 sequence is 14 residues long. With 8 bases clipped from V and 3 bases from J, the junction kept 5 bases outside the gene matches. CDR3 coding DNA: TGTGCCAGCCGACAGGGGGTTGGCAAAAACATTCAGTACTTC. Translated, it gives CASRQGVGKNIQYF.

This clonotype turned up a few times. The rearrangement joins TRBV12-3 or TRBV12-4 to TRBJ2-3; 8 nucleotides agree with TRBD1. The CDR3 is 15 amino acids. J gave up 6 bases and V 2 bases, and 7 bases lay outside the gene matches. CDR3 amino acids: CASSLLAGGGDTQYF. The CDR3 region has the DNA TGTGCCAGCAGTTTACTGGCAGGGGGCGGCGATACGCAGTATTTT.

The chain employs TRBV19 and TRBJ2-1; TRBD1 might be the D (5 bases). Looked up from germline, CDR1 is LNHDA and CDR2 is SQIVND (reference sequence). Between the trimmed V and J ends, which lost 2 bases and 6 bases, there was a span of 11 bases. The CDR3 is 14 residues long. This CDR3 is CASSISPTGNEQFF. The CDR3 bases are TGTGCCAGTAGTATATCCCCAACAGGCAATGAGCAGTTCTTC.

The chain employs TRBV5-1 and TRBJ2-2, with TRBD2 identical over 14 bases. The V gene's germline CDR1 is SGHRS and CDR2 YFSETQ. This CDR3 comprises 20 residues. The junction had 9 bases not matched to a gene; V was cut back by 2 bases and J by 0 bases. CDR3 amino acids: CASSLPPGLAGAANTGELFF. The CDR3 DNA is TGCGCCAGCAGCTTACCTCCGGGACTAGCGGGGGCAGCGAACACCGGGGAGCTGTTTTTT.

The chain links TRBV18 to TRBJ1-1; tentative D call: TRBD1 (5 bases). V was clipped by 5 bases and J by 1 base, with 14 bases between them. Germline CDR1 KGHSH, CDR2 LQKENI. This CDR3 has 15 residues. CDR3 sequence (DNA): TGTGCCAGCTCATTTGGGACGGGAGGGAACACTGAAGCTTTCTTT. It specifies CASSFGTGGNTEAFF. The variable domain in full, completed from reference TRBV18 and TRBJ1-1, reads NAGVMQNPRHLVRRRGQEARLRCSPMKGHSHVYWYRQLPEEGLKFMVYLQKENIIDESGMPKERFSAEFPKEGPSILRIQQVVRGDSAAYFCASSFGTGGNTEAFFGQGTRLTVV.

J is TRBJ1-1 and V is TRBV6-1; the match to TRBD1 covers 11 bases. V lost 6 bases to trimming and J lost 6 bases; unmatched junction nucleotides: 6. The V gene's germline CDR1 is MNHNS and CDR2 SASEGT. This CDR3 region has 14 residues. The CDR3 DNA reads TGTGCCAGCAGGGGGACAGGGGGAATATCTGAAGCTTTCTTT. Amino acids: CASRGTGGISEAFF.

The rearrangement uses TRBV20-1 and TRBJ1-1; 8 positions match TRBD1. Germline V CDR1 and CDR2: DFQATT, SNEGSKA (reference sequence). This CDR3 region has 12 residues. Losses at the gene ends were 6 bases for V and 7 bases for J; bases not matched to a gene: 7. The CDR3 DNA reads as TGCAGTGCCAGTAGGACAGGGTTTGAAGCTTTCTTT. It codes for CSASRTGFEAFF.

The chain couples TRBV3-1 to TRBJ1-1, with D tentatively TRBD1 (5 bases). The V end was cut by 3 bases, the J end by 4 bases, with 15 bases between. There are 15 residues in the CDR3. Germline CDR1 is LGHDT and CDR2 is YNNKEL (reference sequence). The CDR3 DNA reads TGTGCCAGCAGCCACCCCTCGGCAGGGCTCACTGAAGCTTTCTTT. Protein product: CASSHPSAGLTEAFF. The full variable domain, its missing parts supplied by reference TRBV3-1 and TRBJ1-1, is DTAVSQTPKYLVTQMGNDKSIKCEQNLGHDTMYWYKQDSKKFLKIMFSYNNKELIINETVPNRFSPKSPDKAHLNLHINSLELGDSAVYFCASSHPSAGLTEAFFGQGTRLTVV.

The V gene is TRBV28, the J gene TRBJ2-3; D tentatively reads TRBD1 or TRBD2 (5 bases each). This CDR3 comprises 16 residues. From germline, CDR1 is MDHEN and CDR2 SYDVKM. The V and J ends lost 10 bases and 3 bases respectively, with 23 bases between them. The CDR3 is CAIGTGTLCLTDTQYF. In nucleotides, the CDR3 is TGTGCCATCGGCACCGGGACCCTCTGCTTAACAGATACGCAGTATTTT.

This clonotype was observed a handful of times. J is TRBJ2-1 and V is TRBV7-6; D might be TRBD1 (7 bases). Germline assignment: CDR1 SGHVS and CDR2 FNYEAQ. The CDR3 length is 16 residues. V gave up 5 bases and J gave up 5 bases, with 19 bases separating them. The CDR3 coding sequence is TGTGCCAGCAGCCCTTCGGGCGCGGGACAGAACAATGAGCAGTTCTTC. Encoded protein: CASSPSGAGQNNEQFF.